This TCR beta chain was found in a study of T cell changes during pregnancy in multiple sclerosis. This clone showed up just once. Only in-frame clones appear in the TCRdb table, and some are missing; sequencing was by immunoSEQ multiplex PCR. The sample lists approximately 12,000 clones, 85% to 95% occurring once. CDR1 is SQVTM, CDR2 ANQGSEA, per germline. This CDR3 has 14 residues. V was cut by 3 bases and J by 1 base, with 11 bases left in between. This TCR came from a female donor with multiple sclerosis, enrolled in a pregnancy study. This specimen consisted of CD4+ T cells from peripheral blood mononuclear cells, obtained before pregnancy. The chain combines TRBV29-1 with TRBJ2-3; no firm D call. As DNA, the CDR3 is TGCAGCGTTGATTCTATCCGGGGCACAGATACGCAGTATTTT. Protein: CSVDSIRGTDTQYF.